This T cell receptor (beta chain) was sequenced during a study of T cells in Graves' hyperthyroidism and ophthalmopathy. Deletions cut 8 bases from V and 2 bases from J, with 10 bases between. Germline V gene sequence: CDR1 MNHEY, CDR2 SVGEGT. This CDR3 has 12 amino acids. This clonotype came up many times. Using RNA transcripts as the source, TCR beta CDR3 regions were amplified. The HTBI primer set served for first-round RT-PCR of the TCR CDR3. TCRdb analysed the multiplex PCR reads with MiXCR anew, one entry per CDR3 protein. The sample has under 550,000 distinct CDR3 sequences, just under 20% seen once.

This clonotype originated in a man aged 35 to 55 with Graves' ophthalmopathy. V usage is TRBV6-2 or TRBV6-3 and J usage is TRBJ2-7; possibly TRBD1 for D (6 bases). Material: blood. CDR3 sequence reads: CASGQRTYEQYF. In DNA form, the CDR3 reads TGTGCCAGCGGACAGCGTACCTACGAGCAGTACTTC.